The next 10 T cell receptor beta chains were all read from a single sample in a study of shared clonotypes between healthy human individuals. Libraries were prepared by immunoSEQ multiplex PCR; TCRdb keeps only in-frame clonotypes and omits some of them. Counted here are about 2.4 million clones, 80% to 95% occurring once; the ten biggest clones make up approximately 0.37%. The sequenced sample was naive CD4+ T cells from PBMCs. Subset defined: CD45RA+ positively selected. The receptors come from a man between 18 and 29 years old in good health. Some clones in this sample may be carry-over from other donors' samples.

V is TRBV2 and J is TRBJ2-1, with D perhaps being TRBD1 or TRBD2 (5 bases each). CDR1 is SNHLY, CDR2 FYNNEI, per germline. This CDR3 spans 13 amino acids. Between the trimmed V and J ends, which lost 8 bases and 6 bases, there was a span of 14 bases. Here the CDR3 reads CASLFSGSNEQFF. In DNA, the CDR3 is TGTGCCAGCCTCTTTTCAGGGAGCAATGAGCAGTTCTTC.

This clone is a singleton in its sample. The rearrangement links TRBV4-3 to TRBJ2-2, with D possibly matching TRBD2 (6 bases). Trimming left V 7 bases short and J 4 bases short, with 19 bases between. Germline CDR1 reads LGHNA; CDR2 reads YSLEER. The CDR3 has 16 residues. The CDR3 spells CASTPGEWEVTGELFF. CDR3 DNA: TGCGCCAGCACCCCAGGCGAGTGGGAGGTCACCGGGGAGCTGTTTTTT.

The V gene is TRBV11-2, the J gene TRBJ2-7; D not certain. The CDR3 loop spans 15 amino acids. V lost 2 bases, J lost 0 bases, and 11 bases lay in between. Per the germline V gene, CDR1 is SGHAT and CDR2 is FQNNGV. The CDR3 sequence: CASSLYRTGSYEQYF. The CDR3 nucleotides are TGTGCCAGCAGCTTATATCGAACCGGCTCCTACGAGCAGTACTTC.

The gene calls are TRBV7-2 and TRBJ2-3; D ambiguous. Germline V CDR1 and CDR2: SGHTA, FQGNSA. Trimming removed 1 base at V and 5 bases at J, with 10 bases between. The CDR3 runs 14 residues. This chain's CDR3 is CASSLGLALDTQYF. The CDR3 DNA is TGTGCCAGCAGCTTAGGATTAGCCCTAGATACGCAGTATTTT.

This clone was seen only a few times. J is TRBJ2-5 and V is TRBV5-8; D not certain. Deletions cut 3 bases from V and 4 bases from J, with 13 bases between. Germline CDR1 is SGHTS and CDR2 is YDEGEE. The CDR3 consists of 14 residues. The CDR3 here is CASSWRRASETQYF. In DNA, the CDR3 is TGTGCCAGCAGCTGGCGGCGAGCGTCAGAGACCCAGTACTTC.

The chain links TRBV15 to TRBJ1-1; D is undetermined. The V gene's germline CDR1 is LNHNV and CDR2 YYDKDF (reference sequence). The CDR3 contains 15 residues. Trimming took 1 base from V and 1 from J, leaving 10 bases between them. CDR3 amino acids: CATSRGASGNTEAFF. The CDR3 nucleotides read TGTGCCACCAGCAGAGGAGCGTCAGGGAACACTGAAGCTTTCTTT.

As to this clone: The sample has other DNA sequences that encode this CDR3 too. This sequence joins TRBV28 and TRBJ1-2; perhaps TRBD1 as D (5 bases). V was shortened by 3 bases and J by 1 base, with 9 bases between the two germline ends. CDR3 length equals 14 residues. Germline assignment: CDR1 MDHEN and CDR2 SYDVKM. The DNA for the CDR3 is TGTGCCAGCAGTTTGGGACGGGGTAACTATGGCTACACCTTC. Its protein product is CASSLGRGNYGYTF.

V is TRBV21-1 and J is TRBJ2-1; the table's D call TRBD2 went unverified against the DNA. TRBV21-1 is a listed pseudogene. The CDR3 totals 15 residues. The CDR3 DNA reads TGTGCCAGCGGGTGGAAGCGGGAGCGAGACAATGAGCAGTTCTTC. Protein: CASGWKRERDNEQFF.

The chain links TRBV28 to TRBJ2-1; D is possibly TRBD2 (5 bases). Germline-derived CDR1 and CDR2 are MDHEN and SYDVKM. The CDR3 runs to 11 residues. Here the CDR3 DNA reads TGTGCTTGCCCGCGTCGGGGTGAGCAGTTCTTC. Protein product: CACPRRGEQFF.

The CDR3, as DNA: TGTGCCAGCAGCGTAGGGGCTAGCGGTGGGGTTCCCGGGGAGCTGTTTTTT. As protein: CASSVGASGGVPGELFF. This rearrangement joins TRBV9 to TRBJ2-2; 7 bases match TRBD2. The V segment lost 0 bases and the J segment 6 bases; nucleotides outside the gene matches: 11. Germline V gives CDR1 SGDLS, CDR2 YYNGEE. The CDR3 is 17 amino acids.